These 26 T cell receptor beta chains were all obtained from the same sample, sequenced in a study of radiotherapy plus CTLA-4 blockade in lung cancer. Sequencing used immunoSEQ multiplex PCR; TCRdb keeps in-frame clones, though not all of them. The sample lists around 45,000 clones; roughly 67% were seen once. The sequences come from peripheral blood, collected from a patient treated with radiotherapy plus ipilimumab. Source of these receptors: a human donor with non-small cell lung cancer who had a partial response to radiotherapy plus ipilimumab.

This chain joins TRBV7-9 and TRBJ2-5; possibly TRBD2 for D (6 bases). V was clipped by 4 bases and J by 3 bases, with 12 bases between them. Germline V CDR1 and CDR2: SEHNR, FQNEAQ (reference sequence). The CDR3 loop spans 14 amino acids. The CDR3 DNA follows: TGTGCCAGCAGCTGGGGAGGTGCGGAAGAGACCCAGTACTTC. It translates to CASSWGGAEETQYF.

This CDR3 is CAWSELMNTEAFF. The CDR3 nucleotides read TGTGCCTGGAGTGAACTTATGAACACTGAAGCTTTCTTT. This chain connects TRBV30 to TRBJ1-1; D ambiguous. From germline, CDR1 is GTSNPN and CDR2 SVGIG (reference sequence). V was pared by 1 base and J by 0 bases, with 6 bases between. The CDR3 is 13 amino acids.

The CDR3 DNA is TGTGCCAGCAGCCTGGAAGCGGCAATCCTCTACAATGAGCAGTTCTTC. It codes for CASSLEAAILYNEQFF. The chain has TRBV4-2 and TRBJ2-1, with D tentatively TRBD2 (5 bases). Germline lookup yields CDR1 LGHNA and CDR2 YNFKEQ. The ends were cut back, 4 bases at V and 3 bases at J, with 16 bases in the middle. The CDR3 extends over 16 amino acids.

The chain recombines TRBV7-3 with TRBJ2-5; 7 positions match TRBD1. V lost 5 bases to trimming and J lost 4 bases; unmatched junction nucleotides: 10. The CDR3 totals 15 residues. CDR1 SGHTA and CDR2 FQGTGA come from the germline V gene. The CDR3 spells CASSATGTEGETQYF. The CDR3 DNA sequence: TGTGCCAGCAGCGCGACCGGGACAGAAGGAGAGACCCAGTACTTC. Full variable domain (outside the CDR3, taken from reference TRBV7-3 and TRBJ2-5): GAGVSQTPSNKVTEKGKYVELRCDPISGHTALYWYRQSLGQGPEFLIYFQGTGAADDSGLPNDRFFAVRPEGSVSTLKIQRTERGDSAVYLCASSATGTEGETQYFGPGTRLLVL.

The chain links TRBV30 to TRBJ1-3, with 9 positions matching TRBD1. V was pared by 4 bases and J by 2 bases, with 9 bases of the junction left unmatched. Germline V gene data show CDR1 as GTSNPN and CDR2 as SVGIG (reference sequence). This CDR3 has 16 residues. CDR3 DNA: TGTGCCTGGACCTCGGGACAGGGCGGCCCTGGAAACACCATATATTTT. It encodes CAWTSGQGGPGNTIYF.

The rearrangement uses TRBV29-1 and TRBJ1-1; TRBD1 is a possible D gene (6 bases). This CDR3 spans 15 amino acids. From germline, CDR1 is SQVTM and CDR2 ANQGSEA. V dropped 0 bases and J dropped 5 bases, with 16 bases sitting between them. The CDR3 loop reads CSVEDTWGGQTEAFF. DNA for the CDR3: TGCAGCGTTGAAGATACGTGGGGGGGGCAGACTGAAGCTTTCTTT.

The J gene is TRBJ2-1, the V gene TRBV7-3; 10 bases are a match to TRBD2. The CDR3 loop spans 15 amino acids. Germline V CDR1 and CDR2: SGHTA, FQGTGA. The V and J ends lost 4 bases and 3 bases, in that order; junction bases with no gene match: 3. The CDR3 sequence is CASSYGLAVYNEQFF. The CDR3 DNA is TGTGCCAGCAGCTACGGACTAGCGGTCTACAATGAGCAGTTCTTC.

The chain joins TRBV5-1 to TRBJ2-5, with D perhaps TRBD2 (6 bases). With 2 bases removed from V and 6 bases from J, the gap between germline ends came to 17 bases. This CDR3 comprises 15 residues. CDR1 is SGHRS and CDR2 is YFSETQ in the germline V gene. The CDR3: CASSFPGGEGKTQYF. The CDR3 DNA follows: TGCGCCAGCAGCTTCCCCGGGGGAGAAGGAAAGACCCAGTACTTC.

The V and J genes are TRBV11-2 and TRBJ2-7; 11 bases map to TRBD1. CDR3 size: 14 residues. Trimming took 6 bases from V and 3 from J; bases not matched to a gene: 4. Germline V CDR1 and CDR2: SGHAT, FQNNGV. The CDR3 region has the DNA TGTGCCAGCAGTATGGGGACAGGGGGCTACGAGCAGTACTTC. This codes for CASSMGTGGYEQYF.

This clone was seen a single time. The V and J genes are TRBV2 and TRBJ2-1; the match to TRBD2 covers 11 bases. This CDR3 has 13 residues. V lost 6 bases, J lost 7 bases, and 2 bases stayed unmatched. From germline, CDR1 is SNHLY and CDR2 FYNNEI. The CDR3 loop is CASRRTSGNEQFF. The CDR3 coding sequence is TGTGCCAGCAGAAGGACTAGCGGGAATGAGCAGTTCTTC.

The chain employs TRBV7-9 and TRBJ2-1; TRBD1 matches at 10 bases. The J segment lost 7 bases and the V segment lost 5 bases, leaving 8 bases of the junction unmatched. Germline lookup yields CDR1 SEHNR and CDR2 FQNEAQ (reference sequence). The CDR3 is 15 amino acids. The CDR3 DNA follows: TGTGCCAGCAGCGCTCGACAGGGGGCGCCGAATGAGCAGTTCTTC. Protein product: CASSARQGAPNEQFF.

This clone was seen a single time. The rearrangement links TRBV5-1 to TRBJ1-3, with D uncertain. The CDR3 sequence is 16 residues long. V lost 2 bases, J lost 0 bases, and 12 bases lay in between. The V gene's germline CDR1 is SGHRS and CDR2 YFSETQ. As DNA, the CDR3 is TGCGCCAGCAGCTTCCTTTCTCACGGCTCTGGAAACACCATATATTTT. It translates to CASSFLSHGSGNTIYF.

This chain connects TRBV5-6 to TRBJ1-4; D possibly corresponds to TRBD1 (5 bases). From germline, CDR1 is SGHDT and CDR2 YYEEEE. With 1 base removed from V and 7 bases from J, the gap between germline ends came to 14 bases. The CDR3 is made up of 15 amino acids. CDR3 coding DNA: TGTGCCAGCAGCTTGCCAGGGTCGGGGGGTGAAAAACTGTTTTTT. It is translated as CASSLPGSGGEKLFF.

V is TRBV7-2 and J is TRBJ2-7, with 9 bases fitting TRBD1. The CDR3 covers 15 residues. After removal of 1 base from V and 4 bases from J, the junction contained 5 bases not matched to a gene. Germline V lookup: CDR1 SGHTA, CDR2 FQGNSA. The CDR3 DNA is TGTGCCAGCAGCTTAGACAGGGGGCGTATGTACGAGCAGTACTTC. Translating it yields CASSLDRGRMYEQYF.

The chain links TRBV5-1 to TRBJ1-1; TRBD1 aligns across 11 bases. The CDR3 has 14 amino acids. V was pared by 5 bases and J by 4 bases, with 4 bases of the junction left unmatched. Germline CDR1 and CDR2: SGHRS and YFSETQ. Written as DNA, the CDR3 is TGCGCCAGCAGACCCGGGACAGGGGGCACTGAAGCTTTCTTT. As protein: CASRPGTGGTEAFF. Full variable domain (missing parts from reference TRBV5-1 and TRBJ1-1): KAGVTQTPRYLIKTRGQQVTLSCSPISGHRSVSWYQQTPGQGLQFLFEYFSETQRNKGNFPGRFSGRQFSNSRSEMNVSTLELGDSALYLCASRPGTGGTEAFFGQGTRLTVV.

This clone was recorded a few times. J is TRBJ1-1 and V is TRBV5-1, with 9 bases that match TRBD1. The germline V gene encodes CDR1 SGHRS and CDR2 YFSETQ. This CDR3 contains 16 residues. V was pared by 4 bases and J by 1 base, with 8 bases of the junction left unmatched. For the CDR3, the DNA is TGCGCCAGCAGCCCGGGACAGGGACCACCGAACACTGAAGCTTTCTTT. Its protein is CASSPGQGPPNTEAFF.

This chain joins TRBV27 and TRBJ1-1; TRBD1 agrees at 10 bases. In germline, CDR1 is MNHEY, CDR2 SMNVEV (reference sequence). This CDR3 comprises 16 residues. V lost 5 bases to trimming and J lost 10 bases; unmatched junction nucleotides: 16. CDR3 residues: CASSPRTLTGGPRAFF. CDR3 nucleotides: TGTGCCAGCAGTCCTCGAACACTGACAGGGGGCCCGAGAGCTTTCTTT.

In its sample, this clone was seen once. V usage is TRBV30 and J usage is TRBJ2-7; no clear D. This CDR3 comprises 11 residues. V was pared by 3 bases and J by 4 bases, with 7 bases between. Germline CDR1 and CDR2: GTSNPN and SVGIG (reference sequence). The CDR3 protein is CAWRESYEQYF. The CDR3 DNA reads as TGTGCCTGGAGGGAGAGTTACGAGCAGTACTTC.

In this sample, this clone turned up a few times. This rearrangement joins TRBV9 to TRBJ2-1; 16 positions match TRBD2. V trimming: 0 bases; J trimming: 10 bases; junction bases outside the gene matches: 7. The CDR3 covers 17 residues. Germline lookup yields CDR1 SGDLS and CDR2 YYNGEE. This chain's CDR3 is CASSVEMGLAGGDEQFF. As DNA, the CDR3 is TGTGCCAGCAGCGTAGAGATGGGACTAGCGGGGGGGGACGAGCAGTTCTTC.

V gene TRBV7-3 combines with J gene TRBJ2-7; maybe TRBD2 (5 bases). Trimming cost V 5 bases and J 2 bases, with 10 bases left between them. Looked up from germline, CDR1 is SGHTA and CDR2 is FQGTGA. The CDR3 has 13 residues. The CDR3 nucleotides read TGTGCCAGCAGCCGGGGTGGGGCCTACGAGCAGTACTTC. Protein product: CASSRGGAYEQYF.

The chain employs TRBV18 and TRBJ1-1, with 10 bases lining up with TRBD1. In germline, CDR1 is KGHSH, CDR2 LQKENI. V shed 8 bases, J shed 3 bases, and the junction held 3 bases outside the gene matches. The CDR3 spans 13 residues. Written as DNA, the CDR3 is TGTGCCAGCACTGGACAGGGGGACACTGAAGCTTTCTTT. This translates into CASTGQGDTEAFF.

By share, this clone counts as medium-sized. CDR3 protein: CASSTGQRQAFF. CDR3 in DNA: TGTGCCAGCAGCACCGGACAACGACAAGCTTTCTTT. The chain links TRBV5-4 to TRBJ1-1; TRBD1 might be the D (5 bases). CDR3 length equals 12 residues. V dropped 4 bases and J dropped 9 bases, with 13 bases sitting between them. Germline CDR1 SGHNT, CDR2 YYREEE (reference sequence).

The chain combines TRBV6-5 with TRBJ1-1, with D uncertain. Trimming cost V 8 bases and J 5 bases, with 18 bases left between them. This CDR3 comprises 14 residues. The germline CDR1 and CDR2 sequences are MNHEY and SVGAGI. This CDR3 reads CASRKTWRETEAFF. The CDR3 coding sequence is TGTGCCAGCCGAAAGACGTGGAGGGAGACTGAAGCTTTCTTT.

This clone has only one observation. The chain links TRBV10-3 to TRBJ2-2; possibly TRBD1 for D (6 bases). V lost 0 bases to trimming and J lost 6 bases, with 11 bases between them. CDR1 is ENHRY and CDR2 is SYGVKD in the germline V gene. This CDR3 region has 15 residues. CDR3 DNA: TGTGCCATCAGTGAGTCGGGGACAAATGCCGGGGAGCTGTTTTTT. This codes for CAISESGTNAGELFF.

The rearrangement joins TRBV29-1 to TRBJ2-7; possible D gene TRBD1, 5 bases. The V gene lost 5 bases and the J gene lost 2 bases, with 16 bases spanning the gap. Germline-derived CDR1 and CDR2 are SQVTM and ANQGSEA. This CDR3 has 14 residues. CDR3 amino acids: CSVLSGASPYEQYF. CDR3 bases: TGCAGCGTTCTATCTGGGGCATCACCCTACGAGCAGTACTTC.

This sequence joins TRBV9 and TRBJ2-7, with 8 bases aligning to TRBD1. The ends lost 0 bases at V and 6 bases at J; junction bases unmatched: 8. The CDR3 sequence is 15 residues long. Germline V gene data show CDR1 as SGDLS and CDR2 as YYNGEE. The CDR3 region has the DNA TGTGCCAGCAGCGTAGGGGCCAGGGGGCAGGGCGAGCAGTACTTC. Residues: CASSVGARGQGEQYF.